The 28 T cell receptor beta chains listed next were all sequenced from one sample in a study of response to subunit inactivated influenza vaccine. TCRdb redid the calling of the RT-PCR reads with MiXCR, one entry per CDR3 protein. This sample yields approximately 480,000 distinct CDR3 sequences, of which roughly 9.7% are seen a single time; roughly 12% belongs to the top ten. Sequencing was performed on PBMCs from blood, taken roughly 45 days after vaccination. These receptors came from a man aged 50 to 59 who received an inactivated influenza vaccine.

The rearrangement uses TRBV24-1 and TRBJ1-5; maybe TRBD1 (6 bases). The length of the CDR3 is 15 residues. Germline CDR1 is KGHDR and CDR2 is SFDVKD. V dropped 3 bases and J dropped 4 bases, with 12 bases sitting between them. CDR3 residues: CATSDGGTPNQPQHF. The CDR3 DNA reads TGTGCCACCAGTGATGGCGGGACACCAAATCAGCCCCAGCATTTT.

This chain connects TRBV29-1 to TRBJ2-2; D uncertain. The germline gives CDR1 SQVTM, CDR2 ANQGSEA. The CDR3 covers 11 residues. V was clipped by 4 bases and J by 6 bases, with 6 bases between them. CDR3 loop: CSVVRAGELFF. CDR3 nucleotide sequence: TGCAGCGTTGTCCGTGCCGGGGAGCTGTTTTTT.

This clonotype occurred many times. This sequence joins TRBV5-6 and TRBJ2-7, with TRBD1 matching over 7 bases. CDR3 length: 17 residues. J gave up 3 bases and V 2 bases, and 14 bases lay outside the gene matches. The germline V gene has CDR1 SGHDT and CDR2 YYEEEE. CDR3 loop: CASSFPQGDSVLYEQYF. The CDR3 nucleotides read TGTGCCAGCAGCTTCCCGCAGGGGGATAGCGTCCTCTACGAGCAGTACTTC. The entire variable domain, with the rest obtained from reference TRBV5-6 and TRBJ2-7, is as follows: DAGVTQSPTHLIKTRGQQVTLRCSPKSGHDTVSWYQQALGQGPQFIFQYYEEEERQRGNFPDRFSGHQFPNYSSELNVNALLLGDSALYLCASSFPQGDSVLYEQYFGPGTRLTVT.

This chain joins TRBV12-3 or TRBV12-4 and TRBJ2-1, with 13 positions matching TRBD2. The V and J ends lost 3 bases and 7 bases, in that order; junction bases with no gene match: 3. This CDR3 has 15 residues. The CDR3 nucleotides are TGTGCCAGCAGTTTTCAACTAGCGGGAGGGAATGAGCAGTTCTTC. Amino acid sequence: CASSFQLAGGNEQFF.

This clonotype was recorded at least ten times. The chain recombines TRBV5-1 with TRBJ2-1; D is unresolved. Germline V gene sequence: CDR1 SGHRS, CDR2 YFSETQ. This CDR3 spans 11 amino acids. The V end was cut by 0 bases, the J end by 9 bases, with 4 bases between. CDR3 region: CASSLDTEQFF. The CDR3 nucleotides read TGCGCCAGCAGCTTGGATACTGAGCAGTTCTTC.

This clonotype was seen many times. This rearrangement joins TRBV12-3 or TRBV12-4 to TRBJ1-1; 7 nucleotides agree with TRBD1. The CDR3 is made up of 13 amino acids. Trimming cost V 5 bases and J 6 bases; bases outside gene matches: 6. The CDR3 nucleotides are TGTGCCAGCAGTCAGGGGGGGCGGCCTGAAGCTTTCTTT. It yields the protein CASSQGGRPEAFF.

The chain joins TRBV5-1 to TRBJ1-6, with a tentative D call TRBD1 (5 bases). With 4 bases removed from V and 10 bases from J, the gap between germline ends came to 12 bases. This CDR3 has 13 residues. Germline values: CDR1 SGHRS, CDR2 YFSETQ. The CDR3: CASSGKDNSPLHF. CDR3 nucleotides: TGCGCCAGCAGCGGAAAGGACAACTCACCCCTCCACTTT.

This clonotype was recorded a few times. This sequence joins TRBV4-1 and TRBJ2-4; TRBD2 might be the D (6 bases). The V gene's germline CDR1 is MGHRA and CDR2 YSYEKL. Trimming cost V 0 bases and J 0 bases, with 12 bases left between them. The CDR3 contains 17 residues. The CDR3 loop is CASSQEAGTLAKNIQYF. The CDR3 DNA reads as TGCGCCAGCAGCCAAGAGGCGGGGACCTTAGCCAAAAACATTCAGTACTTC.

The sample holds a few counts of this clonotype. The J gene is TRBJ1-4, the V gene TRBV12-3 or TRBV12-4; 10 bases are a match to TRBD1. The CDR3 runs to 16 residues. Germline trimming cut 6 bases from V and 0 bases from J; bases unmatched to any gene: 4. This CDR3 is CASSRQGASTNEKLFF. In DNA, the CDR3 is TGTGCCAGCAGCCGACAGGGGGCGTCAACTAATGAAAAACTGTTTTTT.

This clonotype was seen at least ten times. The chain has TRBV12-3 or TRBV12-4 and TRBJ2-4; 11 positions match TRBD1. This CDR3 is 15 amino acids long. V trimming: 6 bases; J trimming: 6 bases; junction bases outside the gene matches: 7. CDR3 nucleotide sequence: TGTGCCAGCAGCCCGGACAGGGGGCAGGGAAACATTCAGTACTTC. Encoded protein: CASSPDRGQGNIQYF.

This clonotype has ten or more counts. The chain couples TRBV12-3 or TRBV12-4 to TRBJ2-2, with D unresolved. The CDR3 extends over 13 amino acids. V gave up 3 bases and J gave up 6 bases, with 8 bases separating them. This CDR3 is CASSFLPAGELFF. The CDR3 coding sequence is TGTGCCAGCAGTTTTTTACCGGCCGGGGAGCTGTTTTTT.

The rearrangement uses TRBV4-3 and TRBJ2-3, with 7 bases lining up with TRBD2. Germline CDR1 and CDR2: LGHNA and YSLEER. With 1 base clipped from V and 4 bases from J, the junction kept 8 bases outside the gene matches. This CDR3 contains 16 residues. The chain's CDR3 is CASSQVAGASADTQYF. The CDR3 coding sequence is TGCGCCAGCAGCCAAGTCGCGGGAGCTTCCGCAGATACGCAGTATTTT.

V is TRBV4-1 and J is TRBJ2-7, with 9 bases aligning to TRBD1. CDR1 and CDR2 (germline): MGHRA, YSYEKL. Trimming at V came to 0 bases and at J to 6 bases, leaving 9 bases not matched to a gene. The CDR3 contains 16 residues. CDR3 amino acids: CASSQDDGTGFAEQYF. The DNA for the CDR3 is TGCGCCAGCAGCCAAGATGACGGGACAGGGTTTGCCGAGCAGTACTTC.

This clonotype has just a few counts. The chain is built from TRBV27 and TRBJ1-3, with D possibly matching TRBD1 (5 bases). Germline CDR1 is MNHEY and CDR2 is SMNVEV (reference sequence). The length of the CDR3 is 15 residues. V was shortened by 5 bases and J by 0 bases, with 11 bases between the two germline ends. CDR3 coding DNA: TGTGCCAGCAGTCGGGGGGGGGGCTCTGGAAACACCATATATTTT. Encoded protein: CASSRGGGSGNTIYF.

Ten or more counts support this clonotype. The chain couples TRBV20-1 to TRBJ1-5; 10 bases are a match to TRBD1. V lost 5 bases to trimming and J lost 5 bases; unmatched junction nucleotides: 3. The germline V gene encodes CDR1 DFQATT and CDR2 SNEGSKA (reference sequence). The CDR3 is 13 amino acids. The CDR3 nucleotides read TGCAGTGCTCAGACAGGGGGCGATCAGCCCCAGCATTTT. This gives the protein CSAQTGGDQPQHF.

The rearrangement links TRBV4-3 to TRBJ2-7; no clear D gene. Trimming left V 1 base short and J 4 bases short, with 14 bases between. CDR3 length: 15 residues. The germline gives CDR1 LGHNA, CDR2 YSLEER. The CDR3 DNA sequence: TGCGCCAGCAGCCAAGTCCGCGGCGGAGTATACGAGCAGTACTTC. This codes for CASSQVRGGVYEQYF.

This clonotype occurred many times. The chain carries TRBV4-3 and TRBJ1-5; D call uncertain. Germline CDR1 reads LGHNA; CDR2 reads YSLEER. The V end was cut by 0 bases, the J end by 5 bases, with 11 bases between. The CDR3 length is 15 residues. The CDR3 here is CASSQDLAPDQPQHF. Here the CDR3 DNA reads TGCGCCAGCAGCCAAGATCTTGCGCCGGATCAGCCCCAGCATTTT.

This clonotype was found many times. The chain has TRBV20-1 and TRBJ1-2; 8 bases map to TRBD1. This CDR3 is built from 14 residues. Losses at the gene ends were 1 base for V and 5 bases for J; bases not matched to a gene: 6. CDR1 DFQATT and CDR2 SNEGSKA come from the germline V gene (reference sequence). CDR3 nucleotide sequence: TGCAGTGCTAGAGTCTTGGACAGGGAGTATGGCTACACCTTC. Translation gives CSARVLDREYGYTF.

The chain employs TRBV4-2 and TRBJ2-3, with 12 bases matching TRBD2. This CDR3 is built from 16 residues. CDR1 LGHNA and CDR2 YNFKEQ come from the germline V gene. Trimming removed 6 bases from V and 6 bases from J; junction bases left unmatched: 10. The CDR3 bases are TGTGCCAGCAGACCTAGACTAGCGGGAGATGGGGATACGCAGTATTTT. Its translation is CASRPRLAGDGDTQYF.

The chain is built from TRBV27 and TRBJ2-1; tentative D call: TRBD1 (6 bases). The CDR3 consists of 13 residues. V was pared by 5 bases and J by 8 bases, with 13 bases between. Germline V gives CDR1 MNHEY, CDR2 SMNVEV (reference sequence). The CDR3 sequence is CASSITGFDEQFF. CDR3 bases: TGTGCCAGCAGTATTACAGGGTTTGATGAGCAGTTCTTC.

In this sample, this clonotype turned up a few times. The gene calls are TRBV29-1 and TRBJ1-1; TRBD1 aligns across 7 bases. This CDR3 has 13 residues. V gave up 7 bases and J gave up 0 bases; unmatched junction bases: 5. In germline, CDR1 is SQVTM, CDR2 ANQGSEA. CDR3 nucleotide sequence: TGCAGCGCTCTGGGACAGATGAACACTGAAGCTTTCTTT. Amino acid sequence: CSALGQMNTEAFF. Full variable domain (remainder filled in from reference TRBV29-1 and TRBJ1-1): SAVISQKPSRDICQRGTSLTIQCQVDSQVTMMFWYRQQPGQSLTLIATANQGSEATYESGFVIDKFPISRPNLTFSTLTVSNMSPEDSSIYLCSALGQMNTEAFFGQGTRLTVV.

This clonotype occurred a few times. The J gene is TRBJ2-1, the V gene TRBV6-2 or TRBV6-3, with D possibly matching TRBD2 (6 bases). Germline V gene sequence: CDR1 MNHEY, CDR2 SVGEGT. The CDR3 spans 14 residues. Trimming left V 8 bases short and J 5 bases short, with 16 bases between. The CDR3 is CASRRSAGNNEQFF. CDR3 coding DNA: TGTGCCAGCCGCAGGAGTGCGGGAAACAATGAGCAGTTCTTC.

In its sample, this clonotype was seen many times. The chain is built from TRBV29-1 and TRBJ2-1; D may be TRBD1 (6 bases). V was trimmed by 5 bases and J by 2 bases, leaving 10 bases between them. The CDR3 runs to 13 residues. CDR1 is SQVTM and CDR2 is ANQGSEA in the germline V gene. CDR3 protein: CSVQGDTYNEQFF. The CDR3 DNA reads TGCAGCGTTCAAGGGGACACCTACAATGAGCAGTTCTTC.

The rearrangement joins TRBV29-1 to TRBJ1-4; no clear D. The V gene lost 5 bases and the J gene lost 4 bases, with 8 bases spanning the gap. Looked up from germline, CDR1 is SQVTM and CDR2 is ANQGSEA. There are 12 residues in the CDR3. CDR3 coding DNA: TGCAGCGTTACCGCGGATAATGAAAAACTGTTTTTT. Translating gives CSVTADNEKLFF. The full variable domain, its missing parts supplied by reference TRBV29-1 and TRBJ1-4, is SAVISQKPSRDICQRGTSLTIQCQVDSQVTMMFWYRQQPGQSLTLIATANQGSEATYESGFVIDKFPISRPNLTFSTLTVSNMSPEDSSIYLCSVTADNEKLFFGSGTQLSVL.

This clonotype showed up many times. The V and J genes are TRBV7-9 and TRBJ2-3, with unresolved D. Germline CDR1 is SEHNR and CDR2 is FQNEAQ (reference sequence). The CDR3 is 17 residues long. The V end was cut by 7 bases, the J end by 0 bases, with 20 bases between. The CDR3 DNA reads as TGTGCCAGCAACCCGGTTCAGCGAACCCCTAGCACAGATACGCAGTATTTT. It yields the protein CASNPVQRTPSTDTQYF.

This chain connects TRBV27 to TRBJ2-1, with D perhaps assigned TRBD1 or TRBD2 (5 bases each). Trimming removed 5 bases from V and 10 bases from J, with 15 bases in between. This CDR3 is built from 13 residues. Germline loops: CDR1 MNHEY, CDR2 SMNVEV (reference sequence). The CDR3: CASSPRWGLEQFF. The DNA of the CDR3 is TGTGCCAGCAGTCCCCGGTGGGGGTTAGAGCAGTTCTTC.

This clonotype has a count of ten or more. CDR3 sequence reads: CASSLRGSDTQYF. The CDR3 bases are TGTGCCAGCAGTTTAAGAGGGAGTGATACGCAGTATTTT. This rearrangement joins TRBV12-3 or TRBV12-4 to TRBJ2-3; tentatively, D is TRBD2 (5 bases). Trimming stripped 2 bases from V and 6 bases from J, with 9 bases between. This CDR3 region has 13 residues.

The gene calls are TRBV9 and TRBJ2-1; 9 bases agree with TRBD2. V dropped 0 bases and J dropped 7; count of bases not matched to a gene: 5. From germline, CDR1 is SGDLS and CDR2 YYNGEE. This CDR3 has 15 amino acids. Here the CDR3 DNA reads TGTGCCAGCAGCGTAGGGCCCAGCGGGAGGAATGAGCAGTTCTTC. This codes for CASSVGPSGRNEQFF.